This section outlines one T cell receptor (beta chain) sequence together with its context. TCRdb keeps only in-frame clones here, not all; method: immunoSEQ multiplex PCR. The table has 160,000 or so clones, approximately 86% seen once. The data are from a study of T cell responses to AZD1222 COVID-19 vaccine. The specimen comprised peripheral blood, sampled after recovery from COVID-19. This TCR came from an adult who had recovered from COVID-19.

The CDR3 coding sequence is TGTGCCAGCTCCAGGGACAACAATCAGCCCCAGCATTTT. Translating gives CASSRDNNQPQHF. The chain carries TRBV18 and TRBJ1-5; D may be TRBD1 (6 bases). The CDR3 is made up of 13 amino acids. V was shortened by 6 bases and J by 3 bases, with 9 bases between the two germline ends. From germline, CDR1 is KGHSH and CDR2 LQKENI.